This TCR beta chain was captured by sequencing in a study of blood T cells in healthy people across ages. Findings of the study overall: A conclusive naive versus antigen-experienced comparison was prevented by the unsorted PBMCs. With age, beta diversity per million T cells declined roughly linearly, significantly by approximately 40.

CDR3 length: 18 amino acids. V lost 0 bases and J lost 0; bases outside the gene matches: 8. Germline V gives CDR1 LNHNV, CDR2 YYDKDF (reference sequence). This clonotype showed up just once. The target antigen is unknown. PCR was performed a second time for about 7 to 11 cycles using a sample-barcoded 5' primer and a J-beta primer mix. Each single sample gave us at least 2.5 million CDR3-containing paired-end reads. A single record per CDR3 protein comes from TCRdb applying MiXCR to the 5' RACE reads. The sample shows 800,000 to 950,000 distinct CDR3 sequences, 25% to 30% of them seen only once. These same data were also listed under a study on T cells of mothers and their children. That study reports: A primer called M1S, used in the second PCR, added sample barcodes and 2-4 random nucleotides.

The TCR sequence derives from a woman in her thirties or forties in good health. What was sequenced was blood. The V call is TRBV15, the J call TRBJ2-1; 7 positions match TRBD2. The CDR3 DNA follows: TGTGCCACCAGCAGAGATTGGGAGGGAACTGACTCCTACAATGAGCAGTTCTTC. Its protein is CATSRDWEGTDSYNEQFF.